This TCR beta chain appears in the sequencing data of a study of cytomegalovirus exposure and HLA in healthy donors. PCR used 60 Vbeta primers and 13 Jbeta primers. TCRdb's table, derived via immunoSEQ multiplex PCR, lists solely in-frame clones and lacks some. The table has approximately 150,000 clones, around 80% seen once; the top ten hold about 4.5%. This CDR3 region has 15 residues. Trimming pared 3 bases from V and 5 bases from J, leaving 16 bases between. Per germline, CDR1 KGHSH and CDR2 LQKENI. Study-wide results and caveats: Solely CMV serostatus was available to characterize immune exposure.

In the case of this clone: Its antigen remains unidentified.

The V call is TRBV18, the J call TRBJ1-2, with a possible D match to TRBD1 (5 bases). This TCR came from a man aged 25-45 years in good health and CMV-seronegative. The sample consisted of PBMCs. The CDR3 loop is CASSPKDSGEYGYTF. CDR3 DNA: TGTGCCAGCTCACCGAAGGATTCGGGGGAGTATGGCTACACCTTC. Looking up the rest from reference TRBV18 and TRBJ1-2 gives the full variable domain: NAGVMQNPRHLVRRRGQEARLRCSPMKGHSHVYWYRQLPEEGLKFMVYLQKENIIDESGMPKERFSAEFPKEGPSILRIQQVVRGDSAAYFCASSPKDSGEYGYTFGSGTRLTVV.